The 15 T cell receptor beta chains below were found in one sample sequenced in a study of blood T cells in healthy people across ages. With a J-beta primer mix and a sample-barcoded 5' primer, a second PCR ran 7 to 11 cycles. Each CDR3 protein is one row after TCRdb ran MiXCR on the 5' RACE reads. The sample carries some 730,000 distinct CDR3 sequences, 20% to 25% recorded once. Sequences were obtained from blood. These receptors originate from a man aged 70 or older in good health.

The gene calls are TRBV6-2 or TRBV6-3 and TRBJ2-1; possibly TRBD2 for D (6 bases). The CDR3 is 14 amino acids. In germline, CDR1 is MNHEY, CDR2 SVGEGT. The V end was cut by 2 bases, the J end by 7 bases, with 12 bases between. Here the CDR3 reads CASSYGAGKNEQFF. CDR3 DNA: TGTGCCAGCAGTTACGGCGCGGGAAAAAATGAGCAGTTCTTC.

V and J are TRBV5-1 and TRBJ1-2; 7 nucleotides align to TRBD1. With V trimmed by 4 bases and J by 4 bases, 13 bases remained unmatched. This CDR3 spans 16 amino acids. Germline values: CDR1 SGHRS, CDR2 YFSETQ. The CDR3 region has the DNA TGCGCCAGCAGCCCGGGACAAGGACAGGCACGCTATGGCTACACCTTC. This sequence encodes CASSPGQGQARYGYTF.

The rearrangement joins TRBV7-8 to TRBJ1-1; 7 bases line up with TRBD1. CDR1 is SGHVS, CDR2 FQNEAQ, per germline. The CDR3 spans 14 residues. J was trimmed by 0 bases and V by 5 bases; bases with no gene match: 3. As DNA, the CDR3 is TGTGCCAGCAGCCGCAGGGGGTTGAACACTGAAGCTTTCTTT. Translated: CASSRRGLNTEAFF. The full variable domain, completed using reference TRBV7-8 and TRBJ1-1, is GAGVSQSPRYKVAKRGQDVALRCDPISGHVSLFWYQQALGQGPEFLTYFQNEAQLDKSGLPSDRFFAERPEGSVSTLKIQRTQQEDSAVYLCASSRRGLNTEAFFGQGTRLTVV.

The chain is built from TRBV29-1 and TRBJ2-5; the D gene could be TRBD1 or TRBD2 (7 bases each). Germline V gives CDR1 SQVTM, CDR2 ANQGSEA. The CDR3 consists of 13 residues. V was clipped by 3 bases and J by 5 bases, with 13 bases between them. As DNA, the CDR3 is TGCAGCGTTGATGGGCAGGGGGGGGAGACCCAGTACTTC. Translated: CSVDGQGGETQYF.

This clonotype has only a few counts. The chain recombines TRBV28 with TRBJ1-2; 8 bases fit TRBD1. This CDR3 has 14 amino acids. Germline values: CDR1 MDHEN, CDR2 SYDVKM. The ends lost 8 bases at V and 1 base at J; junction bases unmatched: 6. CDR3 sequence reads: CASVQGAVNYGYTF. For the CDR3, the DNA is TGTGCCAGCGTTCAGGGGGCGGTTAACTATGGCTACACCTTC.

V gene TRBV12-3 or TRBV12-4 combines with J gene TRBJ2-4; the D gene is possibly TRBD1 (5 bases). There are 16 residues in the CDR3. The V end was cut by 3 bases, the J end by 1 base, with 13 bases between. The CDR3 sequence is CASSLGLVSAKNIQYF. For the CDR3, the DNA is TGTGCCAGCAGTTTGGGGCTAGTATCCGCCAAAAACATTCAGTACTTC.

This clonotype came up a few times. The rearrangement uses TRBV28 and TRBJ1-1; D is possibly TRBD1 (6 bases). The CDR3 is 11 residues long. Deletions cut 6 bases from V and 11 bases from J, with 13 bases between. In germline, CDR1 is MDHEN, CDR2 SYDVKM. The CDR3 nucleotides are TGTGCCAGCAGCTCACAGGGAAGGGCTTTCTTT. Its protein product is CASSSQGRAFF.

The rearrangement joins TRBV5-1 to TRBJ1-4; no clear D. This CDR3 comprises 13 residues. Trimming took 0 bases from V and 8 from J, leaving 8 bases between them. Germline V gene data show CDR1 as SGHRS and CDR2 as YFSETQ. In nucleotides, the CDR3 is TGCGCCAGCAGCTTGGCCGACCACGAAAAACTGTTTTTT. This encodes CASSLADHEKLFF.

CDR3: CASLLMNTEAFF. CDR3 bases: TGTGCCAGTTTGCTTATGAACACTGAAGCTTTCTTT. The rearrangement uses TRBV2 and TRBJ1-1; unclear D gene. Trimming removed 9 bases from V and 0 bases from J, with 8 bases in between. Germline V gene sequence: CDR1 SNHLY, CDR2 FYNNEI. The CDR3 extends over 12 amino acids.

V usage is TRBV21-1 and J usage is TRBJ1-1; TRBD1, as called in the table, went unchecked against the DNA. TRBV21-1 is deemed a pseudogene. This CDR3 has 16 residues. CDR3 sequence: CASSNGQRGMNTEAFF. CDR3 nucleotides: TGTGCCAGCAGCAACGGACAGAGGGGGATGAACACTGAAGCTTTCTTT.

The CDR3 is CASGLVPRQGKTDTQYF. DNA for the CDR3: TGTGCTAGTGGTTTGGTACCTCGACAGGGGAAAACAGATACGCAGTATTTT. This chain connects TRBV12-5 to TRBJ2-3, with 8 positions matching TRBD1. Germline lookup yields CDR1 LGHNT and CDR2 FRNRAP. The CDR3 runs 17 residues. The J segment lost 3 bases and the V segment lost 0 bases, leaving 8 bases of the junction unmatched. The full variable domain, with the rest looked up from reference TRBV12-5 and TRBJ2-3, is DARVTQTPRHKVTEMGQEVTMRCQPILGHNTVFWYRQTMMQGLELLAYFRNRAPLDDSGMPKDRFSAEMPDATLATLKIQPSEPRDSAVYFCASGLVPRQGKTDTQYFGPGTRLTVL.

The chain is built from TRBV15 and TRBJ2-2; weak D call: TRBD2 (6 bases). This CDR3 is 15 amino acids long. V gave up 0 bases and J gave up 5 bases, with 10 bases separating them. CDR1 LNHNV and CDR2 YYDKDF come from the germline V gene (reference sequence). The CDR3 loop reads CATSRDGGGTGELFF. CDR3 DNA sequence: TGTGCCACCAGCAGAGATGGGGGAGGAACCGGGGAGCTGTTTTTT.

Only a few counts were recorded for this clonotype. This chain connects TRBV3-1 to TRBJ2-1; D gene uncertain. The J call could be wrong; TRBJ2-7 is a better fit for the DNA end. Looked up from germline, CDR1 is LGHDT and CDR2 is YNNKEL (reference sequence). The CDR3 spans 14 residues. The CDR3 DNA reads TGTGCCAGCAGCCAAGGGCTAAACACCTACGAGCAGTACGTC. This sequence encodes CASSQGLNTYEQYV.

This clonotype appeared once. V usage is TRBV20-1 and J usage is TRBJ1-2; the D gene is possibly TRBD1 (5 bases). Deletions cut 7 bases from V and 8 bases from J, with 14 bases between. CDR1 is DFQATT and CDR2 is SNEGSKA in the germline V gene (reference sequence). The CDR3 has 11 amino acids. This chain's CDR3 is CSVQTGVGYTF. The CDR3 DNA sequence: TGCAGTGTCCAGACGGGGGTAGGCTACACCTTC.

V usage is TRBV11-2 and J usage is TRBJ1-1; no definite D call. The V end lost 3 bases, the J end lost 5 bases, and 22 bases lay between the germline ends. Per the germline V gene, CDR1 is SGHAT and CDR2 is FQNNGV. The CDR3 has 17 amino acids. CDR3 protein: CASSFRPITESHTEAFF. The CDR3 DNA follows: TGTGCCAGCAGCTTCCGACCCATTACTGAAAGTCATACTGAAGCTTTCTTT.